These 18 T cell receptor beta chains were sequenced from one sample in a study of blood T cell repertoires in COVID-19. Profiling relied on immunoSEQ multiplex PCR, and the TCRdb table lists in-frame clones only, not all of them. The table records around 93,000 clones, around 80% of them present only once. Sequenced input: peripheral blood. The receptor source for this set is a man aged 55 to 69 with acute or convalescent COVID-19.

DNA for the CDR3: TGTGCCAGTAGTGAGACAGGGTCTTCGTATGGGGCCAACGTCCTGACTTTC. This gives the protein CASSETGSSYGANVLTF. This chain connects TRBV19 to TRBJ2-6; 7 bases match TRBD1. J lost 3 bases, V lost 5 bases, and 10 bases had no gene match. The CDR3 runs to 17 residues. Germline-derived CDR1 and CDR2 are LNHDA and SQIVND (reference sequence).

This clone was seen once. V is TRBV11-3 and J is TRBJ1-1, with TRBD1 as a possible D gene (6 bases). This CDR3 has 17 amino acids. Per the germline V gene, CDR1 is SGHNT and CDR2 is YENEEA. V was pared by 4 bases and J by 1 base, with 19 bases between. CDR3 region: CASSSRQVSQGNTEAFF. Here the CDR3 DNA reads TGTGCCAGCAGCTCAAGACAGGTGAGCCAGGGGAACACTGAAGCTTTCTTT.

The CDR3, as DNA: TGTGCTAGTGGTTTGGCGGGTGGCACAGGGGAGGCCGGGGAGCTGTTTTTT. Its translation is CASGLAGGTGEAGELFF. The chain has TRBV12-5 and TRBJ2-2; D is possibly TRBD1 (7 bases). In germline, CDR1 is LGHNT, CDR2 FRNRAP. This CDR3 has 17 residues. V was shortened by 1 base and J by 6 bases, with 18 bases between the two germline ends.

The chain joins TRBV27 to TRBJ1-1; TRBD1 agrees at 8 bases. The CDR3 length is 14 residues. Germline-derived CDR1 and CDR2 are MNHEY and SMNVEV (reference sequence). After removal of 2 bases from V and 5 bases from J, the junction contained 4 bases not matched to a gene. The CDR3 loop reads CASSLQGAMTEAFF. CDR3 bases: TGTGCCAGCAGTTTACAGGGGGCGATGACTGAAGCTTTCTTT.

The chain links TRBV5-1 to TRBJ2-3, with 8 positions matching TRBD2. The CDR3 has 15 amino acids. Germline lookup yields CDR1 SGHRS and CDR2 YFSETQ. Trimming cost V 2 bases and J 0 bases; bases outside gene matches: 2. This CDR3 reads CASSLLAESTDTQYF. In nucleotides, the CDR3 is TGCGCCAGCAGCTTACTAGCGGAGAGCACAGATACGCAGTATTTT.

In DNA form, the CDR3 reads TGTGCCAGCAGCCAATCGGGAGGGTTAGGGACTGAAGCTTTCTTT. As protein: CASSQSGGLGTEAFF. V is TRBV16 and J is TRBJ1-1; unclear D gene. Trimming removed 0 bases from V and 5 bases from J, with 13 bases in between. The CDR3 is 15 amino acids. Germline assignment: CDR1 KGHSY and CDR2 FQNENV.

The V and J genes are TRBV11-3 and TRBJ2-5, with 9 bases lining up with TRBD2. J gave up 3 bases and V 1 base, and 0 bases lay outside the gene matches. The CDR3 is 14 amino acids. Germline V gives CDR1 SGHNT, CDR2 YENEEA. The DNA for the CDR3 is TGTGCCAGCAGCTTAGGACTAGCGGAAGAGACCCAGTACTTC. It specifies CASSLGLAEETQYF.

The chain has TRBV9 and TRBJ1-1; D call uncertain. CDR1 is SGDLS and CDR2 is YYNGEE in the germline V gene. This CDR3 is built from 15 residues. V was cut by 0 bases and J by 0 bases, with 9 bases left in between. The CDR3 reads CASSVGHLMNTEAFF. CDR3 in DNA: TGTGCCAGCAGCGTAGGACACCTCATGAACACTGAAGCTTTCTTT.

The rearrangement uses TRBV7-8 and TRBJ2-1; 14 bases fit TRBD2. This CDR3 comprises 15 residues. Unmatched junction bases numbered 10, after V lost 5 bases and J lost 13 bases. Germline CDR1 and CDR2: SGHVS and FQNEAQ. The DNA for the CDR3 is TGTGCCAGCAGCCCCTCCGGGACTAGCGGGGGCCGACAGTTCTTC. It specifies CASSPSGTSGGRQFF.

The V and J genes are TRBV6-5 and TRBJ2-1; 7 bases line up with TRBD2. V shed 9 bases, J shed 7 bases, and the junction held 6 bases outside the gene matches. Germline V lookup: CDR1 MNHEY, CDR2 SVGAGI. This CDR3 spans 12 amino acids. The CDR3 DNA reads TGTGCCAGTCTAGCGGTCGGGAATGAGCAGTTCTTC. Translating it yields CASLAVGNEQFF.

This clone was found a few times. The chain has TRBV29-1 and TRBJ2-1, with 7 bases matching TRBD2. Germline trimming cut 6 bases from V and 3 bases from J; bases unmatched to any gene: 5. The CDR3 loop spans 13 amino acids. Germline loops: CDR1 SQVTM, CDR2 ANQGSEA. The CDR3 sequence: CSVGGVVYNEQFF. CDR3 in DNA: TGCAGCGTGGGGGGGGTGGTCTACAATGAGCAGTTCTTC.

The V gene is TRBV5-1, the J gene TRBJ2-1; D is perhaps TRBD2 (6 bases). This CDR3 has 16 amino acids. V lost 0 bases and J lost 4, with 14 bases in between. Germline lookup yields CDR1 SGHRS and CDR2 YFSETQ. CDR3 loop: CASSLVAVGGYNEQFF. The CDR3 coding sequence is TGCGCCAGCAGCTTGGTAGCGGTGGGGGGATACAATGAGCAGTTCTTC. Filled out from reference TRBV5-1 and TRBJ2-1, the complete variable domain reads KAGVTQTPRYLIKTRGQQVTLSCSPISGHRSVSWYQQTPGQGLQFLFEYFSETQRNKGNFPGRFSGRQFSNSRSEMNVSTLELGDSALYLCASSLVAVGGYNEQFFGPGTRLTVL.

This chain connects TRBV27 to TRBJ2-5; a possible D gene is TRBD1 (6 bases). With 0 bases removed from V and 3 bases from J, the gap between germline ends came to 14 bases. Germline CDR1 reads MNHEY; CDR2 reads SMNVEV (reference sequence). The CDR3 extends over 16 amino acids. The CDR3 nucleotides read TGTGCCAGCAGTTTATCCGTCGGCAGGGGTGAAGAGACCCAGTACTTC. Amino acid sequence: CASSLSVGRGEETQYF.

V gene TRBV3-1 (or the pseudogene TRBV3-2) combines with J gene TRBJ1-4; D unresolved. With 2 bases removed from V and 7 bases from J, the gap between germline ends came to 2 bases. CDR3 length: 11 residues. CDR1 LGHDT and CDR2 YNNKEL come from the germline V gene (reference sequence). The CDR3 spells CASSQLEKLFF. CDR3 nucleotides: TGTGCCAGCAGCCAACTTGAAAAACTGTTTTTT.

CDR3 in amino acids: CSVEDLKNTEAFF. CDR3 coding DNA: TGCAGCGTTGAAGATCTTAAGAACACTGAAGCTTTCTTT. V and J are TRBV29-1 and TRBJ1-1; D gene ambiguous. CDR3 size: 13 residues. CDR1 is SQVTM and CDR2 is ANQGSEA in the germline V gene. V was clipped by 0 bases and J by 1 base, with 6 bases between them.

V usage is TRBV5-1 and J usage is TRBJ2-3, with 9 bases aligning to TRBD2. This CDR3 is built from 15 residues. V trimming: 2 bases; J trimming: 2 bases; junction bases outside the gene matches: 3. CDR1 is SGHRS, CDR2 YFSETQ, per germline. Written as DNA, the CDR3 is TGCGCCAGCAGCTTTAGCGGGGGCTACACAGATACGCAGTATTTT. It codes for CASSFSGGYTDTQYF.

This chain joins TRBV10-2 and TRBJ1-2, with 10 bases matching TRBD1. The germline V gene has CDR1 WSHSY and CDR2 SAAADI. With V trimmed by 8 bases and J by 6 bases, 3 bases remained unmatched. The CDR3 sequence is 12 residues long. CDR3 nucleotide sequence: TGCGCCAGCGGACAGGGGGGTGATGGCTACACCTTC. It specifies CASGQGGDGYTF.

The J gene is TRBJ2-5, the V gene TRBV12-3 or TRBV12-4; unclear D gene. V lost 5 bases and J 5 bases, leaving 9 bases between the germline ends. This CDR3 spans 12 amino acids. For the CDR3, the DNA is TGTGCCAGCAGTGGCCCGGAGGAGACCCAGTACTTC. It specifies CASSGPEETQYF.